These 31 T cell receptor beta chains share one sample of origin, sequenced in a study of T cell responses to AZD1222 COVID-19 vaccine. Produced via immunoSEQ multiplex PCR; TCRdb's table is partial and in-frame only. Among some 94,000 clones listed, approximately 90% were seen once. The starting material was peripheral blood, obtained on day 0 of AZD1222 vaccination. These receptors were obtained from an adult in good health.

The CDR3 coding sequence is TGTGCCAGCAGCCAAGACAGGACAGGAAACACCATATATTTT. It encodes CASSQDRTGNTIYF. The genes are TRBV16 and TRBJ1-3, with D perhaps matching TRBD1 (6 bases). V lost 2 bases and J 4 bases, leaving 9 bases between the germline ends. The CDR3 consists of 14 residues. CDR1 and CDR2 (germline): KGHSY, FQNENV.

This rearrangement joins TRBV14 to TRBJ2-1; D call uncertain. V was clipped by 4 bases and J by 10 bases, with 17 bases between them. The CDR3 runs 14 residues. Germline CDR1 is SGHDN and CDR2 is FVKESK. CDR3 coding DNA: TGTGCCAGCAGCCCTTCCCCCAGACCCCGAGAGCAGTTCTTC. It is translated as CASSPSPRPREQFF.

This clone was recorded only once. An end of the junction does not agree with germline; a read error may underlie this. V usage is TRBV5-1 and J usage is TRBJ2-5; 7 bases map to TRBD1. The CDR3 length is 14 residues. Germline assignment: CDR1 SGHRS and CDR2 YFSETQ. In DNA form, the CDR3 reads TGTGCCAGCAGCCCTGGACAGGTTTGGGAGACCCAGTACTTC. Its translation is CASSPGQVWETQYF.

The chain's CDR3 is CASSQQRDDYGYTF. The CDR3 DNA reads as TGTGCCAGCTCCCAACAACGGGATGACTATGGCTACACCTTC. The chain carries TRBV18 and TRBJ1-2; unclear D gene. CDR3 length: 14 amino acids. V lost 6 bases and J lost 3, with 14 bases in between. Per germline, CDR1 KGHSH and CDR2 LQKENI.

The CDR3 is CASSTTGTPNYGYTF. DNA for the CDR3: TGTGCCAGTAGTACCACAGGGACGCCTAACTATGGCTACACCTTC. This chain links TRBV19 with TRBJ1-2, with D perhaps TRBD1 (6 bases). Trimming took 4 bases from V and 0 from J, leaving 12 bases between them. The CDR3 is 15 amino acids. Germline V gives CDR1 LNHDA, CDR2 SQIVND (reference sequence).

The chain carries TRBV5-6 and TRBJ1-4; D not resolved. V was pared by 4 bases and J by 6 bases, with 13 bases between. CDR3 length equals 14 residues. CDR1 is SGHDT, CDR2 YYEEEE, per germline. CDR3 bases: TGTGCCAGCAGCCAGACACCTCTGGATGAAAAACTGTTTTTT. Its protein is CASSQTPLDEKLFF.

The chain uses TRBV27 and TRBJ1-5, with D maybe TRBD1 (5 bases). The CDR3 length is 15 residues. Trimming took 6 bases from V and 0 from J, leaving 12 bases between them. From germline, CDR1 is MNHEY and CDR2 SMNVEV (reference sequence). CDR3 sequence: CASRARAGSNQPQHF. CDR3 bases: TGTGCCAGCAGGGCCAGGGCGGGTAGCAATCAGCCCCAGCATTTT.

This clone has only one observation. This chain links TRBV25-1 with TRBJ2-2; perhaps TRBD1 as D (6 bases). The V end lost 3 bases, the J end lost 7 bases, and 9 bases lay between the germline ends. Germline V gives CDR1 MGHDK, CDR2 SYGVNS. This CDR3 is built from 13 residues. CDR3 sequence (DNA): TGTGCCAGCAGTGATACAGGGTACGGGGAGCTGTTTTTT. Its protein is CASSDTGYGELFF.

The chain recombines TRBV19 with TRBJ1-2; unclear D gene. V was shortened by 7 bases and J by 3 bases, with 6 bases between the two germline ends. Germline V lookup: CDR1 LNHDA, CDR2 SQIVND (reference sequence). This CDR3 spans 11 amino acids. The CDR3 is CASTKYYGYTF. As DNA, the CDR3 is TGTGCCAGTACCAAGTACTATGGCTACACCTTC.

The rearrangement joins TRBV14 to TRBJ1-1; possible D gene TRBD1, 5 bases. V was clipped by 4 bases and J by 8 bases, with 14 bases between them. Germline V CDR1 and CDR2: SGHDN, FVKESK. The length of the CDR3 is 13 residues. CDR3 sequence reads: CASSPNRMGEAFF. The CDR3 bases are TGTGCCAGCAGCCCAAACAGGATGGGGGAAGCTTTCTTT.

CDR3 bases: TGTGCCAGCAGTTTAACGTCAACTTATGGCTACACCTTC. Amino acids: CASSLTSTYGYTF. The chain employs TRBV28 and TRBJ1-2; unclear D gene. The CDR3 contains 13 residues. Germline V lookup: CDR1 MDHEN, CDR2 SYDVKM. The V gene lost 2 bases and the J gene lost 5 bases, with 9 bases spanning the gap.

This clone was seen only once. The chain is built from TRBV7-9 and TRBJ2-7; D remains unclear. Germline-derived CDR1 and CDR2 are SEHNR and FQNEAQ (reference sequence). V lost 4 bases and J 0 bases, leaving 7 bases between the germline ends. The CDR3 runs 13 residues. This CDR3 reads CASSSPSSYEQYV. Here the CDR3 DNA reads TGTGCCAGCAGCTCCCCAAGCTCCTACGAGCAGTACGTC.

V is TRBV4-3 and J is TRBJ1-2; weak D call: TRBD1 (6 bases). Looked up from germline, CDR1 is LGHNA and CDR2 is YSLEER. The CDR3 has 16 residues. V was clipped by 0 bases and J by 4 bases, with 15 bases between them. The CDR3: CASSQDSTGSGYGYTF. The CDR3 DNA follows: TGCGCCAGCAGCCAAGATAGTACAGGGTCTGGCTATGGCTACACCTTC.

This chain uses TRBV6-2 or TRBV6-3 with TRBJ2-3, with no clear D. This CDR3 contains 16 residues. Deletions cut 6 bases from V and 1 base from J, with 17 bases between. The germline V gene encodes CDR1 MNHEY and CDR2 SVGEGT. CDR3: CASSRSPTQGTDTQYF. In DNA form, the CDR3 reads TGTGCCAGCAGCCGCTCCCCGACCCAGGGCACAGATACGCAGTATTTT.

V is TRBV27 and J is TRBJ2-6, with D perhaps matching TRBD1 (5 bases). Germline V gene data show CDR1 as MNHEY and CDR2 as SMNVEV (reference sequence). The CDR3 length is 15 residues. Trimming removed 0 bases at V and 4 bases at J, with 7 bases between. As DNA, the CDR3 is TGTGCCAGCAGTTTATCGGGGCCCGGGGCCAACGTCCTGACTTTC. Translation: CASSLSGPGANVLTF.

The CDR3: CAWSEGYGNQPQHF. The CDR3 DNA is TGTGCCTGGAGTGAGGGGTATGGCAATCAGCCCCAGCATTTT. J is TRBJ1-5 and V is TRBV30; D might be TRBD1 (5 bases). The V and J ends lost 1 base and 2 bases respectively, with 9 bases between them. CDR1 GTSNPN and CDR2 SVGIG come from the germline V gene (reference sequence). The CDR3 is 14 residues long. The entire variable domain, with the rest obtained from reference TRBV30 and TRBJ1-5, is as follows: SQTIHQWPATLVQPVGSPLSLECTVEGTSNPNLYWYRQAAGRGLQLLFYSVGIGQISSEVPQNLSASRPQDRQFILSSKKLLLSDSGFYLCAWSEGYGNQPQHFGDGTRLSIL.

This clone was counted only a few times. The germline gene is not matched at one end of the junction; a read error may be the cause. The chain joins TRBV5-1 to TRBJ2-2; D call uncertain. The germline V gene has CDR1 SGHRS and CDR2 YFSETQ. The CDR3 totals 14 residues. DNA of the CDR3: TGTGCCAGCATGCCGGGCGGCCCTTCCGGGGAGCTGTTTTTT. This sequence encodes CASMPGGPSGELFF. The full variable domain, its missing parts supplied by reference TRBV5-1 and TRBJ2-2, is KAGVTQTPRYLIKTRGQQVTLSCSPISGHRSVSWYQQTPGQGLQFLFEYFSETQRNKGNFPGRFSGRQFSNSRSEMNVSTLELGDSALYLCASMPGGPSGELFFGEGSRLTVL.

The V gene is TRBV19, the J gene TRBJ2-2; D is possibly TRBD1 (6 bases). Trimming stripped 3 bases from V and 5 bases from J, with 16 bases between. This CDR3 has 16 amino acids. CDR1 is LNHDA, CDR2 SQIVND, per germline (reference sequence). The DNA for the CDR3 is TGTGCCAGTAGTATTGGACAGAATACACTAACCGGGGAGCTGTTTTTT. Its translation: CASSIGQNTLTGELFF. Complete variable domain (other parts from reference TRBV19 and TRBJ2-2): DGGITQSPKYLFRKEGQNVTLSCEQNLNHDAMYWYRQDPGQGLRLIYYSQIVNDFQKGDIAEGYSVSREKKESFPLTVTSAQKNPTAFYLCASSIGQNTLTGELFFGEGSRLTVL.

This rearrangement joins TRBV6-2 or TRBV6-3 to TRBJ2-1; D gene unclear. This CDR3 has 15 residues. Looked up from germline, CDR1 is MNHEY and CDR2 is SVGEGT. V was clipped by 6 bases and J by 6 bases, with 18 bases between them. This chain's CDR3 is CASSTVTTGSNEQFF. As DNA, the CDR3 is TGTGCCAGCAGCACCGTTACGACCGGGTCCAATGAGCAGTTCTTC.

V and J are TRBV4-3 and TRBJ1-4, with TRBD1 matching 9 bases. The CDR3 is 15 amino acids. CDR1 LGHNA and CDR2 YSLEER come from the germline V gene. Unmatched junction bases numbered 3, after V lost 1 base and J lost 6 bases. This CDR3 reads CASSQGTGDYEKLFF. The CDR3 coding sequence is TGCGCCAGCAGCCAAGGGACAGGGGATTATGAAAAACTGTTTTTT.

The chain employs TRBV7-2 and TRBJ2-3; 11 nucleotides agree with TRBD1. The CDR3 runs to 15 residues. Germline V gives CDR1 SGHTA, CDR2 FQGNSA. J was trimmed by 5 bases and V by 2 bases; bases with no gene match: 3. This CDR3 reads CASSLSGQGVDTQYF. The CDR3 nucleotides read TGTGCCAGCAGCTTATCGGGACAGGGGGTAGATACGCAGTATTTT.

This clone appeared a single time. J is TRBJ1-1 and V is TRBV7-9; D is perhaps TRBD1 (6 bases). Germline CDR1 reads SEHNR; CDR2 reads FQNEAQ (reference sequence). The V end was cut by 7 bases, the J end by 6 bases, with 21 bases between. The CDR3 runs to 15 residues. The CDR3 coding sequence is TGTGCCAGCACCCTTAGGGGGGGGGTCCCAGCTGAAGCTTTCTTT. Translating gives CASTLRGGVPAEAFF.

CDR3 residues: CASSLGQGAEGYGYTF. The CDR3 DNA sequence: TGTGCCAGCAGCTTAGGACAGGGGGCTGAGGGTTATGGCTACACCTTC. The chain joins TRBV7-9 to TRBJ1-2, with 10 bases that match TRBD1. There are 16 residues in the CDR3. Per the germline V gene, CDR1 is SEHNR and CDR2 is FQNEAQ (reference sequence). Trimming took 1 base from V and 5 from J; bases not matched to a gene: 7.

The chain couples TRBV3-1 (or the pseudogene TRBV3-2) to TRBJ2-5; a possible D gene is TRBD1 (5 bases). The V end lost 6 bases, the J end lost 0 bases, and 20 bases lay between the germline ends. Germline CDR1 reads LGHDT; CDR2 reads YNNKEL (reference sequence). The length of the CDR3 is 17 residues. CDR3 DNA: TGTGCCAGCAGTCAACGGCCAGGGCCCGGGTACCAAGAGACCCAGTACTTC. As protein: CASSQRPGPGYQETQYF.

This clone was recorded only once. V and J are TRBV5-5 and TRBJ2-7; tentatively, D is TRBD2 (6 bases). Germline V gives CDR1 SGHKS, CDR2 YYEKEE (reference sequence). CDR3 size: 16 residues. Trimming cost V 0 bases and J 2 bases, with 15 bases left between them. The chain's CDR3 is CASSLVSGRGPYEQYF. The CDR3 bases are TGTGCCAGCAGCTTGGTCTCGGGGCGGGGTCCCTACGAGCAGTACTTC.

The chain links TRBV7-9 to TRBJ1-5; 8 nucleotides line up with TRBD1. The germline V gene has CDR1 SEHNR and CDR2 FQNEAQ (reference sequence). V lost 5 bases to trimming and J lost 5 bases; unmatched junction nucleotides: 8. This CDR3 contains 15 residues. The CDR3 loop reads CASSGPDRDYQPQHF. In DNA form, the CDR3 reads TGTGCCAGCAGCGGACCGGACAGGGACTATCAGCCCCAGCATTTT. Combining the CDR3 with reference TRBV7-9 and TRBJ1-5 gives the whole variable domain DTGVSQNPRHKITKRGQNVTFRCDPISEHNRLYWYRQTLGQGPEFLTYFQNEAQLEKSRLLSDRFSAERPKGSFSTLEIQRTEQGDSAMYLCASSGPDRDYQPQHFGDGTRLSIL.

This chain connects TRBV24-1 to TRBJ2-2, with D perhaps matching TRBD1 (5 bases). The ends were cut back, 9 bases at V and 6 bases at J, with 10 bases in the middle. Germline CDR1 and CDR2: KGHDR and SFDVKD. The CDR3 is made up of 12 amino acids. CDR3 sequence: CATARGSGELFF. CDR3 nucleotides: TGTGCCACCGCTAGGGGTTCCGGGGAGCTGTTTTTT.

This chain uses TRBV19 with TRBJ2-3, with D tentatively TRBD1 (6 bases). The CDR3 extends over 13 amino acids. CDR1 LNHDA and CDR2 SQIVND come from the germline V gene (reference sequence). Trimming took 8 bases from V and 4 from J, leaving 13 bases between them. The CDR3 reads CASGTIGADTQYF. The CDR3 DNA reads TGTGCCAGTGGGACAATAGGCGCAGATACGCAGTATTTT.

The chain recombines TRBV5-4 with TRBJ2-1; D call uncertain. The V end lost 0 bases, the J end lost 1 base, and 11 bases lay between the germline ends. Looked up from germline, CDR1 is SGHNT and CDR2 is YYREEE (reference sequence). The CDR3 spans 16 residues. The CDR3 is CASSLVPTRSYNEQFF. DNA for the CDR3: TGTGCCAGCAGCTTGGTGCCTACTCGGTCCTACAATGAGCAGTTCTTC.

V gene TRBV7-9 combines with J gene TRBJ2-3; D perhaps matches TRBD2 (6 bases). Germline assignment: CDR1 SEHNR and CDR2 FQNEAQ (reference sequence). Trimming shortened V by 5 bases and J by 4 bases, and 13 bases separated the two germline ends. This CDR3 region has 14 residues. The CDR3 reads CASSATSTSDTQYF. The CDR3 region has the DNA TGTGCCAGCAGCGCGACTAGTACTTCAGATACGCAGTATTTT.

The chain combines TRBV21-1 with TRBJ2-7; the table's D call, TRBD2, has no DNA check behind it. TRBV21-1 represents a pseudogene. The CDR3 runs 15 residues. CDR3 DNA: TGTGCCAGCAGCCCGGCGGGAGGGCCTCCCCACGAGCAGTACGTC. It translates to CASSPAGGPPHEQYV.